This T cell receptor beta chain appears in the sequencing data of a study of T-cell reconstitution after alpha-beta-depleted transplantation in children. Germline V CDR1 and CDR2: SGHDT, YYEEEE. The V segment lost 4 bases and the J segment 1 base; nucleotides outside the gene matches: 11. There are 17 residues in the CDR3. This clonotype was detected ten times or more. The antigen is undetermined. It was with unique molecular identifiers that the TCRbeta library was prepared. TCRdb reprocessed the PCR reads via MiXCR and lists one record per CDR3 protein. In the table there are a few hundred thousand distinct CDR3 sequences, 9.5% to 13% of which are singletons. The study, taken as a whole, reports: The origin of alpha-beta T cells about two months after transplant was reportedly several hundred expanded graft clones. Most T-cell counts and diversity one year after the transplant came from T cells that were newly produced. There were some patients whose high TCRbeta diversity at day 60 came from surviving recipient T cells and thymic progenitors.

This material consisted of PBMCs, taken before TCRalphabeta/CD19-depleted stem cell transplant. This chain joins TRBV5-6 and TRBJ1-2, with TRBD1 matching over 9 bases. The clonotype originates from a child younger than two with acute myeloid leukemia, due to receive a stem cell transplant. This CDR3 reads CASSRPGTGFGNYGYTF. CDR3 nucleotide sequence: TGTGCCAGCAGCCGTCCCGGGACAGGGTTCGGTAACTATGGCTACACCTTC.